This T cell receptor beta chain came from a study of Graves' ophthalmopathy and Graves' hyperthyroidism. Investigators amplified TCR beta CDR3 regions from RNA transcripts. Amplification began with first-round RT-PCR using HTBI primers, then second-round multiplex PCR was performed. A single record per CDR3 protein comes from TCRdb applying MiXCR to the multiplex PCR reads. Here the sample spans approximately 210,000 distinct CDR3 sequences, roughly a fifth being singletons. V shed 3 bases and J 2 bases; nucleotides not matched to a gene: 13. Germline V gene lookup returns CDR1 SQVTM and CDR2 ANQGSEA. The CDR3 length is 16 residues. This clonotype was picked up many times.

The sequence came from a woman aged 45-59 years with Graves' ophthalmopathy. Sequencing was performed on peripheral blood. V is TRBV29-1 and J is TRBJ2-7, with 7 nucleotides matching TRBD2. CDR3 coding DNA: TGCAGCGTTGACCCTGTCTGGCGGGAGCCGCCCTACGAGCAGTACTTC. Translating gives CSVDPVWREPPYEQYF.